This TCR beta chain was found in a study of radiotherapy plus CTLA-4 blockade in lung cancer listed by TCRdb under 2018. Looking at the study overall: Objective responses occurred in around 19% of enrolled patients, and roughly 30% achieved disease control. What the work shows at the level of the full study, not this receptor alone: Increased serum interferon-beta after radiation, together with early dynamic changes in blood T cell clones, were reported to be the strongest predictors of response. After treatment with radiotherapy and ipilimumab, TCR clones that originated in tumors expanded in peripheral blood.

The CDR3, cysteine through phenylalanine, is 15 amino acids long. Just the 45-base CDR3 DNA is kept, in frame starting at base 1. V gives up 3 bases and J gives up 5 bases, and the segment between their germline ends measures 15 bases. CDR1 and CDR2, looked up from the germline V gene, are SGDLS and YYNGEE. The study tested focal radiation therapy combined with CTLA-4 blockade (ipilimumab) in patients with chemo-refractory metastatic non-small-cell lung cancer. In the case of this clone: Which antigen it targets is not known. The record has no base qualities; no much larger clone is one base away.

Library construction relied on the immunoSEQ multiplex PCR assay. Here the immuneACCESS table is served through TCRdb, limited to in-frame sequences with V and J called. Missing clones are a known gap in these copies; in checked studies unresolved V genes cover under half, and the rest lacks a known reason. Present in this sample are roughly 100,000 clones, around 85% of which were seen just once. The ten largest clonotypes hold less than 2.5% of the sample. The material sequenced was peripheral blood, taken from a patient treated with radiotherapy plus ipilimumab. The clonotype originates from a human donor with non-small cell lung cancer that progressed on radiotherapy plus ipilimumab. Some clones in this sample may be carry-over from other donors' samples. The chain joins TRBV9 to TRBJ1-5; D gene: possibly TRBD1, on 5 matching bases. CDR3 protein: CASSEGQGGDQPQHF. The DNA sequence is TGTGCCAGCAGCGAGGGGCAGGGTGGCGATCAGCCCCAGCATTTT.